Listed below are T cell receptor beta chains from one sample, sequenced in a study of low-dose radiotherapy and immunotherapy resistance in tumors. TCRdb redid the calling of the reads with MiXCR, one entry per CDR3 protein. The repertoire consists of fewer than 60,000 distinct CDR3 sequences, with about 12% occurring once and the leading ten covering approximately 6%. This material consisted of PBMCs, taken before treatment. Receptors were obtained from a female donor with ovarian cancer. The CDR3 runs from the conserved cysteine through the conserved F or W. A D gene is named only where the DNA matches it firmly. A clone size is listed for some rows: how often the clone was seen (once, few, many), or a class if it is expanded.

>TRBV3-1|many|14|-|TRBJ1-1
CASRPGSRESEAFF
TGTGCCAGCAGACCAGGGAGCCGCGAGAGTGAAGCTTTCTTT
>TRBV6-1|many|13|-|TRBJ2-7
CASSPGYSYEQYF
TGTGCCAGCAGTCCGGGCTACTCCTACGAGCAGTACTTC
>TRBV5-6|many|11|-|TRBJ1-1
CASSLAAEAFF
TGTGCCAGCAGCTTGGCCGCGGAAGCTTTCTTT
>TRBV19|many|14|-|TRBJ2-7
CASGPDFASYEQYF
TGTGCCAGTGGTCCGGACTTCGCCTCCTACGAGCAGTACTTC
>TRBV6-2/TRBV6-3|many|16|-|TRBJ2-4
CASSPLRDSTKNIQYF
TGTGCCAGCAGTCCACTCCGGGACTCGACAAAAAACATTCAGTACTTC
>TRBV28|many|15|TRBD2|TRBJ2-1
CASTRAGGSYNEQFF
TGTGCCAGCACCCGAGCGGGGGGCTCCTACAATGAGCAGTTCTTC
>TRBV5-6|many|17|TRBD1|TRBJ2-6
CASSLGTGTSGANVLTF
TGTGCCAGCAGCTTGGGGACAGGGACCTCTGGGGCCAACGTCCTGACTTTC
>TRBV12-3/TRBV12-4|many|14|-|TRBJ1-5
CASSYGTITQPQHF
TGTGCCAGCAGTTATGGGACAATAACTCAGCCCCAGCATTTT
>TRBV5-4|medium-sized|16|TRBD1|TRBJ2-2
CASSPRQGSSTGELFF
TGTGCCAGCAGCCCTCGACAGGGCTCGAGCACCGGGGAGCTGTTTTTT
>TRBV12-3/TRBV12-4|many|12|-|TRBJ2-7
CASTWGRREQYF
TGTGCCAGCACCTGGGGCCGCCGCGAGCAGTACTTC
>TRBV7-8|many|13|-|TRBJ2-7
CASSLGQPYEQYF
TGTGCCAGCAGCTTAGGTCAACCCTACGAGCAGTACTTC
>TRBV12-3/TRBV12-4|many|15|TRBD2|TRBJ2-1
CASILSGRPYNEQFF
TGTGCCAGCATCTTAAGCGGGAGGCCTTACAATGAGCAGTTCTTC
>TRBV11-2|many|15|-|TRBJ1-3
CASSLEGGRADTIYF
TGTGCCAGCAGCTTAGAGGGGGGGCGCGCGGACACCATATATTTT
>TRBV30|many|14|TRBD2|TRBJ2-2
CAWSRGGDTGELFF
TGTGCCTGGAGCCGGGGGGGGGACACCGGGGAGCTGTTTTTT
>TRBV5-4|many|14|-|TRBJ2-3
CASSRGGGGDTQYF
TGTGCCAGCAGTAGGGGCGGGGGCGGAGATACGCAGTATTTT
>TRBV5-8|-|15|TRBD1|TRBJ1-5
CASSGGTALNQPQHF
TGTGCCAGCAGCGGCGGGACAGCCCTCAATCAGCCCCAGCATTTT
>TRBV12-3/TRBV12-4|many|12|-|TRBJ2-7
CASSLGAPWQYF
TGTGCCAGCAGCCTTGGGGCCCCTTGGCAGTACTTC
>TRBV5-5|few|11|-|TRBJ1-2
CASRLGHGYTF
TGTGCCAGCCGCTTGGGGCATGGCTACACCTTC
>TRBV29-1|many|12|-|TRBJ1-2
CSVERTTEGYTF
TGCAGCGTCGAGAGGACCACAGAAGGCTACACCTTC
>TRBV29-1|many|13|-|TRBJ1-1
CSVEEQVNTEAFF
TGCAGCGTTGAAGAACAGGTGAACACTGAAGCTTTCTTT
>TRBV29-1|many|13|-|TRBJ2-1
CSVRGRVSNEQFF
TGCAGCGTTCGCGGAAGGGTCAGCAATGAGCAGTTCTTC
>TRBV12-3/TRBV12-4|many|14|-|TRBJ2-2
CASSLRGDTGELFF
TGTGCCAGCAGTTTACGAGGGGACACCGGGGAGCTGTTTTTT